This TCR beta chain emerged from a study of T-cell reconstitution after alpha-beta-depleted transplantation in children. Study results and caveats: From newly produced T cells came most of the T-cell counts and diversity one year after transplant.

A remark on this clonotype: Its matching antigen is unknown.

The CDR3 spans 14 residues. V gave up 3 bases and J gave up 1 base, with 12 bases separating them. Germline assignment: CDR1 GTSNPN and CDR2 SVGIG (reference sequence). During its preparation, the TCRbeta library received unique molecular identifiers. TCRdb independently ran MiXCR on the PCR reads; one entry per CDR3 protein. The sample shows about 510,000 distinct CDR3 sequences, about an eighth of them seen only once. The sequencing used PBMCs, mostly from graft donor cells, collected 180 days after TCRalphabeta/CD19-depleted stem cell transplant. This receptor was obtained from a female patient aged 2-15 years who had a stem cell transplant for aplastic anemia, so the T cells may come from the graft donor. This sequence joins TRBV30 and TRBJ1-1, with D unclear. CDR3 DNA sequence: TGTGCCTGGAGCGTTCTCTATGGGAACACTGAAGCTTTCTTT. Translation: CAWSVLYGNTEAFF.